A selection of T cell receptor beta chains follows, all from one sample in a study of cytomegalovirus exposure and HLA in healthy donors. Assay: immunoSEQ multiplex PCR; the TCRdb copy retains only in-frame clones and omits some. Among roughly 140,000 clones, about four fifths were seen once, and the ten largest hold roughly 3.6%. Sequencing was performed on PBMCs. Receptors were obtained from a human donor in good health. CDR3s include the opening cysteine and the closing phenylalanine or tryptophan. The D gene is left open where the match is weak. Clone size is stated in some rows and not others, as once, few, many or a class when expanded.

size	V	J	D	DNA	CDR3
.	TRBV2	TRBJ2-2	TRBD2	TGTGCCAGCAGGGGAGGGGCAGGGAGTCGGACCGGGGAGCTGTTTTTT	CASRGGAGSRTGELFF
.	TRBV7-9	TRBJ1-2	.	TGTGCCAGCAGCTCAAATTTGGGCTACACCTTC	CASSSNLGYTF
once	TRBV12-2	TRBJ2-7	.	TGTGCAATCGGGGACAGGGATTTCTACGAGCAGTACTTC	CAIGDRDFYEQYF
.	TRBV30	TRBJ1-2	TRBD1	TGTGCCTGGAGAACAGGGGGGGGAGGAAGCTACACCTTC	CAWRTGGGGSYTF
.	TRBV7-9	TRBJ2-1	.	TGTGCCAGCAGCTTAGAGGTTAGCGTCAATGAGCAGTTCTTC	CASSLEVSVNEQFF
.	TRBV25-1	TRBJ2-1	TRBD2	TGTGCCAGCAGCCGAGCGGGGGGGACCCTCAATGAGCAGTTCTTC	CASSRAGGTLNEQFF
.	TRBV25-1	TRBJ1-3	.	TGTGCCAGCAGTGCTGGTGGGGGCCTCACTGGAAACACCATATATTTT	CASSAGGGLTGNTIYF
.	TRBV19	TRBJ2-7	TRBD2	TGTGCCAGTAGTATAGGTTTCGGGGGGGCAGGCTACGAGCAGTACTTC	CASSIGFGGAGYEQYF
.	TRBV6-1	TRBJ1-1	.	TGTGCCAGCATCCCCCTAACCGTAGAGACTGAAGCTTTCTTT	CASIPLTVETEAFF
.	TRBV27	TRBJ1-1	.	TGTGCCAGCAGTTCCCCCGGACAGCCAAACACTGAAGCTTTCTTT	CASSSPGQPNTEAFF
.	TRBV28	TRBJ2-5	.	TGTGCCAGCCCTCCCCGGGGTCATTTTCTTAAAGAGACCCAGTACTTC	CASPPRGHFLKETQYF
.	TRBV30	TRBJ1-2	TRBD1	TGTGCCTGGAGTGCGACAGGGTTGAATGGCTACACCTTC	CAWSATGLNGYTF